The 18 T cell receptor beta chains presented below share a single source sample, sequenced in a study of blood T cell repertoires in COVID-19 (dated by TCRdb to the early 2020s). Library preparation employed the immunoSEQ multiplex PCR assay. TCRdb stores this immuneACCESS table with in-frame sequences only. Part of the clones is absent; in the studies checked, under half of the shortfall reflects unresolved V genes, and no reason is known for the rest. In this sample the table shows 300,000 to 400,000 clones, 88% of which occur a single time. Clones ranked in the top ten supply about 5% of the sample. Sequenced sample: PBMCs or T cells enriched from blood (not recorded which). The receptors were gathered from a man aged 25 to 40 who had recovered from COVID-19.

V gene TRBV6-1 combines with J gene TRBJ2-7; possible D gene TRBD1, 6 bases. This CDR3 has 12 residues. Germline V lookup: CDR1 MNHNS, CDR2 SASEGT. Trimming cost V 6 bases and J 2 bases, with 8 bases left between them. The CDR3 DNA reads TGTGCCAGCAGCGGGGACACCTACGAGCAGTACTTC. Protein: CASSGDTYEQYF.

The J gene is TRBJ2-3, the V gene TRBV28; 11 bases align to TRBD2. The CDR3 consists of 16 residues. Germline CDR1 is MDHEN and CDR2 is SYDVKM. With V trimmed by 5 bases and J by 4 bases, 8 bases remained unmatched. CDR3 DNA: TGTGCCAGCAGTCAACGACTAGCGGGGCCCCCAGATACGCAGTATTTT. Translation: CASSQRLAGPPDTQYF.

J is TRBJ1-4 and V is TRBV10-1, with 7 positions matching TRBD1. Germline CDR1 is WNHNN and CDR2 is SYGVQD (reference sequence). CDR3 length: 17 amino acids. Trimming removed 6 bases from V and 0 bases from J; junction bases left unmatched: 10. The CDR3 region is CASSPGTVDTTNEKLFF. CDR3 nucleotides: TGCGCCAGCAGCCCCGGGACAGTCGACACAACTAATGAAAAACTGTTTTTT.

The chain is built from TRBV7-9 and TRBJ2-5, with a tentative D call TRBD1 (6 bases). The CDR3 spans 13 residues. Per the germline V gene, CDR1 is SEHNR and CDR2 is FQNEAQ (reference sequence). V lost 8 bases, J lost 5 bases, and 15 bases lay in between. CDR3 nucleotides: TGTGCCAGCGGCCTGCAGGGGCTGGAGACCCAGTACTTC. Translated: CASGLQGLETQYF.

The chain recombines TRBV2 with TRBJ2-5, with 11 bases fitting TRBD2. Germline CDR1 is SNHLY and CDR2 is FYNNEI. This CDR3 has 15 residues. J lost 5 bases, V lost 4 bases, and 6 bases had no gene match. The CDR3 loop reads CASSGLAGLGETQYF. CDR3 sequence (DNA): TGTGCCAGCAGTGGACTAGCGGGGCTGGGGGAGACCCAGTACTTC.

This clone was detected only a few times. The chain links TRBV7-6 to TRBJ2-4, with 7 bases identical to TRBD1. The V segment lost 5 bases and the J segment 0 bases; nucleotides outside the gene matches: 7. The germline CDR1 and CDR2 sequences are SGHVS and FNYEAQ. This CDR3 is 16 amino acids long. Written as DNA, the CDR3 is TGTGCCAGCAGCCGTTCGGGGACAGCAGCCAAAAACATTCAGTACTTC. Protein: CASSRSGTAAKNIQYF. The whole variable domain, filled in from reference TRBV7-6 and TRBJ2-4, reads GAGVSQSPRYKVTKRGQDVALRCDPISGHVSLYWYRQALGQGPEFLTYFNYEAQQDKSGLPNDRFSAERPEGSISTLTIQRTEQRDSAMYRCASSRSGTAAKNIQYFGAGTRLSVL.

The chain uses TRBV14 and TRBJ2-7; D gene ambiguous. Germline-derived CDR1 and CDR2 are SGHDN and FVKESK. V lost 3 bases and J 0 bases, leaving 9 bases between the germline ends. The CDR3 spans 14 residues. This chain's CDR3 is CASSQGRSSYEQYF. The CDR3 DNA reads as TGTGCCAGCAGCCAGGGCAGAAGCTCCTACGAGCAGTACTTC.

V gene TRBV6-5 combines with J gene TRBJ2-2; 9 positions match TRBD1. V lost 4 bases, J lost 3 bases, and 6 bases stayed unmatched. The CDR3 has 16 residues. Germline V gives CDR1 MNHEY, CDR2 SVGAGI. The CDR3 sequence is CASSSWDRVHTGELFF. CDR3 coding DNA: TGTGCCAGCAGTTCCTGGGACAGGGTCCACACCGGGGAGCTGTTTTTT.

V usage is TRBV6-1 and J usage is TRBJ1-6, with 7 bases identical to TRBD1. V lost 0 bases and J lost 9; bases outside the gene matches: 5. CDR3 length: 15 residues. The germline V gene encodes CDR1 MNHNS and CDR2 SASEGT. CDR3 in DNA: TGTGCCAGCAGTGAAGCGGACAGGTATGCTTCACCCCTCCACTTT. Its translation is CASSEADRYASPLHF.

The rearrangement uses TRBV28 and TRBJ2-7, with a weak D call TRBD2 (5 bases). The V gene lost 2 bases and the J gene lost 2 bases, with 7 bases spanning the gap. CDR1 MDHEN and CDR2 SYDVKM come from the germline V gene. The CDR3 sequence is 13 residues long. CDR3 in DNA: TGTGCCAGCAGTTTACGGGGTACCTACGAGCAGTACTTC. Residues: CASSLRGTYEQYF.

This clone was picked up a small number of times. The chain is built from TRBV27 and TRBJ2-7; D might be TRBD1 (6 bases). V was clipped by 5 bases and J by 3 bases, with 11 bases between them. This CDR3 has 13 residues. Germline V gives CDR1 MNHEY, CDR2 SMNVEV (reference sequence). The CDR3 sequence is CASSPGVFYEQYF. The CDR3 nucleotides are TGTGCCAGCAGTCCAGGGGTGTTCTACGAGCAGTACTTC.

The chain links TRBV5-1 to TRBJ1-6; no definite D call. Trimming removed 4 bases from V and 0 bases from J, with 11 bases in between. Germline V gene sequence: CDR1 SGHRS, CDR2 YFSETQ. The CDR3 is 16 amino acids. CDR3 sequence (DNA): TGCGCCAGCAGCCGGACTGAAAGCTCCTATAATTCACCCCTCCACTTT. It yields the protein CASSRTESSYNSPLHF.

The J gene is TRBJ2-3, the V gene TRBV5-1, with TRBD2 matching over 11 bases. The germline V gene has CDR1 SGHRS and CDR2 YFSETQ. There are 16 residues in the CDR3. The junction had 8 bases not matched to a gene; V was cut back by 2 bases and J by 6 bases. CDR3: CASSFFLAGGQDTQYF. CDR3 sequence (DNA): TGCGCCAGCAGCTTCTTTTTAGCGGGGGGGCAGGATACGCAGTATTTT.

The rearrangement joins TRBV19 to TRBJ1-1; D is undetermined. Between the trimmed V and J ends, which lost 6 bases and 4 bases, there was a span of 12 bases. This CDR3 region has 13 residues. Per germline, CDR1 LNHDA and CDR2 SQIVND (reference sequence). The CDR3 DNA is TGTGCCAGTAGGAGGAGGCCATTCACTGAAGCTTTCTTT. Protein sequence: CASRRRPFTEAFF.

The chain joins TRBV19 to TRBJ1-6; the D gene is possibly TRBD1 (6 bases). Looked up from germline, CDR1 is LNHDA and CDR2 is SQIVND (reference sequence). Trimming left V 7 bases short and J 0 bases short, with 13 bases between. This CDR3 has 16 residues. CDR3 DNA: TGTGCCAGTATTACAACCAGGGGCTCCTATAATTCACCCCTCCACTTT. Its protein product is CASITTRGSYNSPLHF. Using reference TRBV19 and TRBJ1-6 for the parts outside the CDR3, the full variable domain is DGGITQSPKYLFRKEGQNVTLSCEQNLNHDAMYWYRQDPGQGLRLIYYSQIVNDFQKGDIAEGYSVSREKKESFPLTVTSAQKNPTAFYLCASITTRGSYNSPLHFGNGTRLTVT.

The V call is TRBV20-1, the J call TRBJ1-5; D is ambiguous. Trimming stripped 3 bases from V and 0 bases from J, with 15 bases between. The CDR3 has 16 amino acids. The germline V gene encodes CDR1 DFQATT and CDR2 SNEGSKA (reference sequence). The CDR3 bases are TGCAGTGCTAGTCCCCCGGCGGCACCTAGCAATCAGCCCCAGCATTTT. Translating it yields CSASPPAAPSNQPQHF.

The rearrangement uses TRBV28 and TRBJ1-2; 7 nucleotides align to TRBD1. Looked up from germline, CDR1 is MDHEN and CDR2 is SYDVKM. This CDR3 is 13 amino acids long. The trim removed 6 bases at V and 6 bases at J, leaving 7 bases unmatched. The CDR3 is CASRTGQADGYTF. Written as DNA, the CDR3 is TGTGCCAGCAGAACTGGACAGGCTGATGGCTACACCTTC.

The chain couples TRBV20-1 to TRBJ2-2, with D hard to call. Germline CDR1 DFQATT, CDR2 SNEGSKA (reference sequence). The CDR3 runs 13 residues. The germline V and J ends were trimmed by 3 bases and 2 bases, with 7 bases remaining between them. The CDR3 nucleotides are TGCAGTGCTAGTTCCACAAACACCGGGGAGCTGTTTTTT. Protein sequence: CSASSTNTGELFF.